This entry features one TCR beta chain sequence. Germline V gene lookup returns CDR1 SNHLY and CDR2 FYNNEI. Trimming pared 6 bases from V and 1 base from J, leaving 12 bases between. CDR3 length: 14 residues. The source of the sample is a study of CD8+CD57+ T cells in acquired aplastic anemia. For CDR3 and TCR beta VDJ profiling, genomic DNA was the template used. TCRdb re-analysed the reads in MiXCR, keeping a single row per CDR3 protein. The sample comprises under 250,000 distinct CDR3 sequences, roughly 35% of which are singletons, and around 1.1% rests with the top ten. This TCR was sampled from a human donor in good health, serving as a control. This chain joins TRBV2 and TRBJ1-1; maybe TRBD1 (5 bases). The sample was sorted CD4+, CD8+, or CD8+CD57+ T cells (not recorded which) from PBMCs. For the CDR3, the DNA is TGTGCCAGCAGGAAACGACAGTCGAACACTGAAGCTTTCTTT. Translating it yields CASRKRQSNTEAFF.